The 14 T cell receptor beta chains below were found in one sample sequenced in a study of cytomegalovirus exposure and HLA in healthy donors. Profiling relied on immunoSEQ multiplex PCR, and the TCRdb table lists in-frame clones only, not all of them. There are about 58,000 clones in the sample; roughly nine tenths occur only once, and roughly 1% lies in the top ten. Sequences were obtained from PBMCs. Source of these receptors: a man between 18 and 35 years old in good health and CMV-seronegative.

V usage is TRBV13 and J usage is TRBJ2-2, with 8 bases fitting TRBD2. There are 13 residues in the CDR3. Trimming removed 5 bases from V and 6 bases from J; junction bases left unmatched: 2. The germline V gene encodes CDR1 PRHDT and CDR2 FYEKMQ (reference sequence). CDR3 nucleotides: TGTGCCAGCAGCCCAGCGGGAGCCGGGGAGCTGTTTTTT. This sequence encodes CASSPAGAGELFF.

The V gene is TRBV28, the J gene TRBJ2-1, with TRBD2 matching over 9 bases. Germline CDR1 reads MDHEN; CDR2 reads SYDVKM. Losses at the gene ends were 3 bases for V and 10 bases for J; bases not matched to a gene: 10. The CDR3 contains 15 residues. Here the CDR3 reads CASSLLREGPQEQFF. In nucleotides, the CDR3 is TGTGCCAGCAGTTTGTTGCGGGAGGGCCCTCAGGAGCAGTTCTTC.

V is TRBV28 and J is TRBJ1-1; no clear D. Germline V gives CDR1 MDHEN, CDR2 SYDVKM. V lost 3 bases and J 10 bases, leaving 15 bases between the germline ends. The CDR3 runs 13 residues. CDR3 residues: CASSLIQVRAAFF. In DNA, the CDR3 is TGTGCCAGCAGTTTGATTCAGGTGCGGGCAGCTTTCTTT.

The rearrangement uses TRBV18 and TRBJ2-1, with 12 bases lining up with TRBD2. Germline V gene data show CDR1 as KGHSH and CDR2 as LQKENI. CDR3 size: 20 residues. Trimming took 3 bases from V and 1 from J; bases not matched to a gene: 13. The CDR3 region is CASSPDRGLAGSASYNEQFF. The CDR3 nucleotides read TGTGCCAGCTCACCCGACAGGGGACTAGCGGGCTCGGCGTCCTACAATGAGCAGTTCTTC.

The CDR3 here is CASSRGTGDDEQYF. In nucleotides, the CDR3 is TGCGCCAGCAGCCGAGGAACAGGGGATGACGAGCAGTACTTC. The V and J genes are TRBV5-1 and TRBJ2-7, with 7 nucleotides matching TRBD1. Germline loops: CDR1 SGHRS, CDR2 YFSETQ. The CDR3 is 14 residues long. With V trimmed by 4 bases and J by 5 bases, 9 bases remained unmatched.

The rearrangement uses TRBV4-2 and TRBJ1-4, with D possibly TRBD1 on 5 matching bases. CDR3 length: 16 amino acids. The V gene lost 0 bases and the J gene lost 4 bases, with 12 bases spanning the gap. CDR1 and CDR2 (germline): LGHNA, YNFKEQ. The DNA of the CDR3 is TGTGCCAGCAGCCAAGATCGGGGGAGTCATAATGAAAAACTGTTTTTT. Its protein product is CASSQDRGSHNEKLFF.

The chain combines TRBV4-1 with TRBJ2-2; D might be TRBD2 (6 bases). Germline CDR1 and CDR2: MGHRA and YSYEKL. Deletions cut 4 bases from V and 5 bases from J, with 20 bases between. The CDR3 is made up of 17 amino acids. In nucleotides, the CDR3 is TGCGCCAGCAGCCTACCATATGGGGTGGGGGGAACCGGGGAGCTGTTTTTT. Amino acid sequence: CASSLPYGVGGTGELFF.

The CDR3 region is CAWSGGRADEQYF. The CDR3 coding sequence is TGTGCCTGGAGTGGGGGGAGGGCGGACGAGCAGTACTTC. This chain joins TRBV30 and TRBJ2-7; the match to TRBD2 covers 7 bases. The germline V gene has CDR1 GTSNPN and CDR2 SVGIG (reference sequence). The V segment lost 1 base and the J segment 5 bases; nucleotides outside the gene matches: 5. This CDR3 has 13 amino acids.

This clone was detected only once. As DNA, the CDR3 is TGTGCCAGCAGTGGATCAAGGACAGGGTCATTCTACGAGCAGTACTTC. Translated: CASSGSRTGSFYEQYF. The genes are TRBV28 and TRBJ2-7, with 8 bases aligning to TRBD1. Germline assignment: CDR1 MDHEN and CDR2 SYDVKM. The ends lost 5 bases at V and 3 bases at J; junction bases unmatched: 12. This CDR3 region has 16 residues.

This chain connects TRBV4-2 to TRBJ2-7; D uncertain. This CDR3 is built from 15 residues. Germline lookup yields CDR1 LGHNA and CDR2 YNFKEQ. Trimming pared 0 bases from V and 5 bases from J, leaving 14 bases between. CDR3 nucleotide sequence: TGTGCCAGCAGCCAAGATATGAAGGTCCGGGACGAGCAGTACTTC. Translation gives CASSQDMKVRDEQYF.

The rearrangement joins TRBV5-1 to TRBJ2-3; 14 nucleotides line up with TRBD2. The CDR3 totals 16 residues. The germline V gene encodes CDR1 SGHRS and CDR2 YFSETQ. V shed 4 bases and J 5 bases; nucleotides not matched to a gene: 6. CDR3 sequence: CASSAKTSGRGDTQYF. As DNA, the CDR3 is TGCGCCAGCAGCGCGAAGACTAGCGGGAGGGGAGATACGCAGTATTTT.

This clone was counted a single time. This chain links TRBV27 with TRBJ1-4; 10 positions match TRBD1. This CDR3 spans 14 amino acids. Germline CDR1 reads MNHEY; CDR2 reads SMNVEV (reference sequence). V was clipped by 7 bases and J by 7 bases; unmatched bases: 6. CDR3 nucleotide sequence: TGTGCCAGCAAACCGGGGACAGGGGTTGAAAAACTGTTTTTT. It specifies CASKPGTGVEKLFF.

Regarding this clone: At one of its ends the junction is not consistent with the germline gene, which may arise from a read error. The rearrangement links TRBV6-1 to TRBJ1-2, with D possibly matching TRBD1 (5 bases). The CDR3 is 13 residues long. Germline assignment: CDR1 MNHNS and CDR2 SASEGT. CDR3 region: CASTGRWADIFFF. The CDR3 DNA is TGTGCCAGCACCGGAAGATGGGCGGACATCTTTTTCTTC.

This chain joins TRBV9 and TRBJ2-4, with D possibly being TRBD1 (5 bases). Per germline, CDR1 SGDLS and CDR2 YYNGEE. The germline V and J ends were trimmed by 7 bases and 1 base, with 24 bases remaining between them. The CDR3 spans 18 residues. The DNA of the CDR3 is TGTGCCAGCGTCCAAGGGGCAGTCGCTCCGCCGGCCAAAAACATTCAGTACTTC. Its translation is CASVQGAVAPPAKNIQYF.